These T cell receptor beta chains were read from a single sample in a study of blood T cell repertoires in COVID-19. Measured with immunoSEQ multiplex PCR; TCRdb has only the in-frame clones, and not every one. The data contain some 300,000 clones, about nine tenths of them singletons. The source material was peripheral blood. Receptor source: a woman aged 50 to 60 with COVID-19, enrolled during active disease. The CDR3 runs from the conserved cysteine through the conserved F or W. A D gene is named only where the DNA matches it firmly. The size entry is marked missing in some rows and otherwise reads once, few, many or a size class.

d_gene	abundance	v_gene	j_gene	CDR3nt	CDR3aa
NA	NA	TRBV7-9	TRBJ2-7	TGTGCCAGCAGCACGGCAGGGCAATCCTCCTACGAGCAGTACTTC	CASSTAGQSSYEQYF
NA	few	TRBV9	TRBJ2-3	TGTGCCAGCAGCCCGGGCAGGGGGAGGACCACAGATACGCAGTATTTT	CASSPGRGRTTDTQYF
TRBD2	NA	TRBV18	TRBJ2-1	TGTGCCAGCTCAGGACTAGCGGGAGGGAATGAGCAGTTCTTC	CASSGLAGGNEQFF
TRBD2	NA	TRBV24-1	TRBJ2-7	TGTGCCACCAGTGAACCCTGCGGGTCTAGCGGACCCAATTCGGATCGCGAGCAGTACTTC	CATSEPCGSSGPNSDREQYF
NA	NA	TRBV3-1/TRBV3-2	TRBJ2-5	TGTGCCAGCGCCCGAAGGGGGGGGCAAGAGACCCAGTACTTC	CASARRGGQETQYF
TRBD1	NA	TRBV2	TRBJ1-6	TGTGCCAGTGGGACAGACTATAATTCACCCCTCCACTTT	CASGTDYNSPLHF
NA	NA	TRBV9	TRBJ2-7	TGTGCCAGCAGCGTAGCGCGGGGTAACGACGAGCAGTACTTC	CASSVARGNDEQYF
NA	NA	TRBV11-3	TRBJ2-7	TGTGCCAGCAGCGACCGGCCCGGGGGAGAGCAGTACTTC	CASSDRPGGEQYF
NA	NA	TRBV19	TRBJ1-1	TGTGCCAGTAGTATACTTGGAGGGCGAACTGAAGCTTTCTTT	CASSILGGRTEAFF
NA	NA	TRBV6-6	TRBJ2-7	TGTGCCAGCAGTTACTGGACAGCGGTCTCCTACGAGCAGTACTTC	CASSYWTAVSYEQYF
NA	NA	TRBV12-3/TRBV12-4	TRBJ2-7	TGTGCCAGCAGACAGACAAATACCTACGAGCAGTACTTC	CASRQTNTYEQYF
TRBD1	NA	TRBV6-2/TRBV6-3	TRBJ1-5	TGTGCCAGCAGTTATTACGGACAGGGGTTCAGCAATCAGCCCCAGCATTTT	CASSYYGQGFSNQPQHF
NA	few	TRBV6-5	TRBJ2-7	TGTGCCAGCAGTCCAGGCGGGCCATCCTACGAGCAGTACTTC	CASSPGGPSYEQYF
NA	NA	TRBV30	TRBJ1-1	TGTGCCTGGAAGCGACAGGCCTCGAACACTGAAGCTTTCTTT	CAWKRQASNTEAFF
TRBD2	once	TRBV3-1/TRBV3-2	TRBJ2-1	TGTGCCAGCAGCCAAAGCCCCCCAACTAGCGGGAGCTACAATGAGCAGTTCTTC	CASSQSPPTSGSYNEQFF
NA	once	TRBV23-1	TRBJ2-3	TGCGCCAGCAGTCAGCTATCTTCAGATACGCAGTATTTT	CASSQLSSDTQYF
NA	NA	TRBV15	TRBJ2-3	TGTGCCACCAGCAGAGCCCCGGGGGCGGGAGCCCTAGGCGGCACAGATACGCAGTATTTT	CATSRAPGAGALGGTDTQYF
NA	NA	TRBV28	TRBJ2-6	TGTGCCAGCAGCCCCCGGGGTGCCGGGGCCAACGTCCTGACTTTC	CASSPRGAGANVLTF
NA	NA	TRBV12-5	TRBJ2-3	TGTGCTAGTGGCCCGGGACTTTCCACAGATACGCAGTATTTT	CASGPGLSTDTQYF
TRBD1	NA	TRBV24-1	TRBJ2-7	TGTGCCACCAGTGACGCTAGCCGGGACAGGGGGCGGTACGAGCAGTACTTC	CATSDASRDRGRYEQYF
NA	few	TRBV7-9	TRBJ1-5	TGTGCCAGCAGCAGACACACAGGGAATAGCAATCAGCCCCAGCATTTT	CASSRHTGNSNQPQHF
TRBD1	NA	TRBV2	TRBJ2-7	TGTGCCAGCAGTGCTGGCCAGGGGGCCCTCTACGAGCAGTACTTC	CASSAGQGALYEQYF
NA	NA	TRBV30	TRBJ1-5	TGTGCCTGGAGCCGGGATACCTTCAATCAGCCCCAGCATTTT	CAWSRDTFNQPQHF
TRBD2	NA	TRBV5-1	TRBJ2-2	TGCGCCAGCACCCCACTAGCGGGAAACACCGGGGAGCTGTTTTTT	CASTPLAGNTGELFF
NA	NA	TRBV5-1	TRBJ1-1	TGCGCCAGCAGCGTGGGACACCTGAACACTGAAGCTTTCTTT	CASSVGHLNTEAFF
TRBD1	NA	TRBV24-1	TRBJ2-6	TGTGCCACCAGTGACGCCGAACAGGGGGTTGGGGCCAACGTCCTGACTTTC	CATSDAEQGVGANVLTF
TRBD1	once	TRBV5-8	TRBJ2-5	TGTGCCAGCAGCCCCGGGACAGGGGGAAGAGAGACCCAGTACTTC	CASSPGTGGRETQYF
TRBD1	NA	TRBV15	TRBJ2-5	TGTGCCACCAGCAGACCGGGGACAGGGGGCGCGGAGACCCAGTACTTC	CATSRPGTGGAETQYF
NA	NA	TRBV11-2	TRBJ1-2	TGTGCCAGCAGCTCCCACAGGGTCAGCGGCTACACCTTC	CASSSHRVSGYTF
TRBD1	NA	TRBV20-1	TRBJ2-7	TGCAGTGCTAGTACGGACAGGGCCTACGAGCAGTACTTC	CSASTDRAYEQYF
NA	NA	TRBV29-1	TRBJ1-2	TGCAGCGTTGAGAGGACTAACTATGGCTACACCTTC	CSVERTNYGYTF
NA	NA	TRBV19	TRBJ2-1	TGTGCCAGTAGTATTGCGCTTTTGGCTAGCAATGAGCAGTTCTTC	CASSIALLASNEQFF
TRBD2	NA	TRBV5-1	TRBJ2-1	TGCGCCAGCAGCTTGGTGGGGGGGATCTACAATGAGCAGTTCTTC	CASSLVGGIYNEQFF
TRBD1	NA	TRBV6-5	TRBJ1-1	TGTGCCAGCAGTCGGGACAGGCCCACTGAAGCTTTCTTT	CASSRDRPTEAFF
TRBD2	NA	TRBV7-8	TRBJ2-7	TGTGCCAGCGACTTGGGCGGGAGTGAAGTATACGAGCAGTACTTC	CASDLGGSEVYEQYF
NA	NA	TRBV6-5	TRBJ2-7	TGTGCCAGCAGTAAGGGACACCACCTTCCCTACGAGCAGTACTTC	CASSKGHHLPYEQYF
NA	NA	TRBV2	TRBJ1-1	TGTGCCAGCAGTGAATGGGGGGGCCCGGAAGCTTTCTTT	CASSEWGGPEAFF
NA	NA	TRBV11-3	TRBJ2-7	TGTGCCAGCAGCCCGCAGGGTGGATACGAGCAGTACTTC	CASSPQGGYEQYF
NA	NA	TRBV2	TRBJ1-5	TGTGCCAGCAGAAAGGGCGAAGGGGGTGGACAGCCCCAGCATTTT	CASRKGEGGGQPQHF
TRBD1	NA	TRBV15	TRBJ2-7	TGTGCCACCAGCTCTAAGGGATGGGGGACAGGGGGCGCCTACGAGCAGTACTTC	CATSSKGWGTGGAYEQYF
NA	NA	TRBV7-2	TRBJ2-7	TGTGCCAGCAGCTTGAGGCGGGTGGACTACGAGCAGTACTTC	CASSLRRVDYEQYF
TRBD1	NA	TRBV5-4	TRBJ1-1	TGTGCCAGCAGCCCCGGGGGGGACAGGGCCACTGAAGCTTTCTTT	CASSPGGDRATEAFF
NA	NA	TRBV7-9	TRBJ1-2	TGTGCCAGCAGCTTAGCCGGAAATTCGGGATTTGGCTACACCTTC	CASSLAGNSGFGYTF
TRBD1	NA	TRBV19	TRBJ2-7	TGTGCCAGTAGTAAGGGACAGGGATCGGGCGAGCAGTACTTC	CASSKGQGSGEQYF
NA	once	TRBV5-6	TRBJ2-5	TGTGCCAGCAGCTTGGCTAGCCGGAACCAAGAGACCCAGTACTTC	CASSLASRNQETQYF
NA	once	TRBV7-2	TRBJ1-3	TGTGCCAGCAACCAGGAGGCTTATGGAAACACCATATATTTT	CASNQEAYGNTIYF
TRBD1	NA	TRBV2	TRBJ2-7	TGTGCCAGCAGGAAGGGACAGGGTGGCTACGAGCAGTACTTC	CASRKGQGGYEQYF
TRBD1	NA	TRBV19	TRBJ1-6	TGTGCCAGTAACTCAGGGGGCGGTGGCCTTATCCTCCACTTT	CASNSGGGGLILHF
NA	NA	TRBV10-1	TRBJ1-6	TGCGCCAGCAGTGTGAACGGGAATTCACCCCTCCACTTT	CASSVNGNSPLHF
NA	NA	TRBV2	TRBJ1-6	TGTGCCAGCAGTAAGGGGTACGCCTATAATTCACCCCTCCACTTT	CASSKGYAYNSPLHF
TRBD1	NA	TRBV29-1	TRBJ2-7	TGCAGCGCCGGGACAGAGAGCTCCTACGAGCAGTACTTC	CSAGTESSYEQYF
TRBD1	NA	TRBV19	TRBJ1-2	TGTGCCAGTAGCGATCGGGGCAGGGGGCGGTATGGCTACACCTTC	CASSDRGRGRYGYTF
TRBD1	NA	TRBV27	TRBJ1-1	TGTGCCAGCAGTTTATTTGGGACAGGAGGCATGAACACTGAAGCTTTCTTT	CASSLFGTGGMNTEAFF
TRBD1	NA	TRBV7-2	TRBJ2-7	TGTGCCAGCAGCTTAGTCGGGACAGGAGGTGAGCAGTACTTC	CASSLVGTGGEQYF
NA	NA	TRBV18	TRBJ2-5	TGTGCCAGCTCACTTACCCCGGGGGAGACCCAGTACTTC	CASSLTPGETQYF